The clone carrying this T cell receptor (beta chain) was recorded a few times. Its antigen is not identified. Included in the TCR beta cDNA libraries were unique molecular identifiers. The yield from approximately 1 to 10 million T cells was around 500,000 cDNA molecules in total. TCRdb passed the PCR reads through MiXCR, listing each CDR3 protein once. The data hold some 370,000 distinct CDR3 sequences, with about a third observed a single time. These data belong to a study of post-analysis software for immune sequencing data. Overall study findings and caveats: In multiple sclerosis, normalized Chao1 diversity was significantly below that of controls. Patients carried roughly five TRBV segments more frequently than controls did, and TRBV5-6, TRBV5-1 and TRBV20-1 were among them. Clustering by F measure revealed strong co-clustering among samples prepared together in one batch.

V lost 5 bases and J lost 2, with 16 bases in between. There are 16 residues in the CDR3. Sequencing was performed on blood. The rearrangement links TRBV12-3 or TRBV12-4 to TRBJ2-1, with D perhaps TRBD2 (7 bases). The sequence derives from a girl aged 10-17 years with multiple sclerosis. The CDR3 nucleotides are TGTGCCAGCAGTCCCCCGGGGGCGGGGGCCTACAATGAGCAGTTCTTC. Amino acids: CASSPPGAGAYNEQFF.